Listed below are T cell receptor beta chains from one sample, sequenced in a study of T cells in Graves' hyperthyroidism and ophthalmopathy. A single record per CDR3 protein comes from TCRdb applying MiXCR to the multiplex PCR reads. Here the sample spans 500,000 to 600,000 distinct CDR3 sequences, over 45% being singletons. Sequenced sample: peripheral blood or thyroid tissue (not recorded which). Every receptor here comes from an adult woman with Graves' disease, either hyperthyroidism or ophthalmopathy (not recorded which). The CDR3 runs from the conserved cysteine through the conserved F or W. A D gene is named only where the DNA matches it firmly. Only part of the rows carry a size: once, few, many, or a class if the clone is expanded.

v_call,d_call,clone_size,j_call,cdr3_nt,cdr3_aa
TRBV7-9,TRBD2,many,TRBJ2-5,TGTGCCAGCAGCATTCTAGCGGGAGAAGAGACCCAGTACTTC,CASSILAGEETQYF
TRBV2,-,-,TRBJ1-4,TGTGCCAGCGGGGGGGGGTGGAGTGAAAAACTGTTTTTT,CASGGGWSEKLFF
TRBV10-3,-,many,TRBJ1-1,TGTGCCATCACCCCACAGTCCCCCTTGACAGTTCACACTGAAGCTTTCTTT,CAITPQSPLTVHTEAFF
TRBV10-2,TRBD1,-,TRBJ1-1,TGCGCCAGCAGCTTGGTAGGGACAGGGGGTTGGAGGAACACTGAAGCTTTCTTT,CASSLVGTGGWRNTEAFF
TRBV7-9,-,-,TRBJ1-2,TGTGCCAGCAGCTTAGGGACGGCTACCGGCTACACCTTC,CASSLGTATGYTF
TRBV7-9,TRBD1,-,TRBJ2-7,TGTGCCAGCAGCTTATCCGACAGGGGTCCCTACGAGCAGTACTTC,CASSLSDRGPYEQYF
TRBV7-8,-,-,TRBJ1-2,TGTGCCAGCAGCTTAGCGCGACTCAACTATGGCTACACCTTC,CASSLARLNYGYTF
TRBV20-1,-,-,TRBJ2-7,TGCGGTGCCCCTCCGGGGAGCTCCTACGAGCAGTACTTC,CGAPPGSSYEQYF
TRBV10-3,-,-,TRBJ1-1,TGTGCCAGCAATCCAACAGGGAACACTGAAGCTTTCTTT,CASNPTGNTEAFF
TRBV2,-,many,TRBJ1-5,TGTGCCAGCAATCCGGAGAGTAGCAATCAGCCCCAGCATTTT,CASNPESSNQPQHF
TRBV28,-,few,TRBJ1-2,TGTGCCAGCAGTTACTACAGCCAGGGTCCTAACTATGGCTACACCTTC,CASSYYSQGPNYGYTF
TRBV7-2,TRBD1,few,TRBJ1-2,TGTGCCAGCAGGCCGACAGGGGAATATGGCTACACCTTC,CASRPTGEYGYTF
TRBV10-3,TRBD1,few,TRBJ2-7,TGTGCCAGCAGATGGACAGGGGACGAGCAGTACTTC,CASRWTGDEQYF
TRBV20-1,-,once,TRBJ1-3,TGCAGTACACAGGGAGCCGGAAACACCATATATTTT,CSTQGAGNTIYF
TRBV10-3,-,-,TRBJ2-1,TGTGCCATCAGGGAGAGACAGGTGGACCAGCAGTTCTTC,CAIRERQVDQQFF
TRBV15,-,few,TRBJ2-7,TGTGCCACCAGCAGTATTTTCTCCTACGAGCAGTACTTC,CATSSIFSYEQYF
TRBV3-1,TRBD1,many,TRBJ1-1,TGTGCCAGCAGCCAAGGGGGGACAGGGGTTTGGGCTTTCTTT,CASSQGGTGVWAFF
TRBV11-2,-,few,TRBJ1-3,TGTGCCAGCAGCTGGGGGTCTGGAAACACCATATATTTT,CASSWGSGNTIYF
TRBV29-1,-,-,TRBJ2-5,TGCAGCGTTCAGGGTCGGGAGACCCAGTACTTC,CSVQGRETQYF
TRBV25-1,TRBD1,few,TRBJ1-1,TGTGCCAGAGACAGGGCCCCCACTGAAGCTTTCTTT,CARDRAPTEAFF
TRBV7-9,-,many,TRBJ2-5,TGTGCCAGCAGCTTCGGGGTCCAAGAAGAGACCCAGTACTTC,CASSFGVQEETQYF
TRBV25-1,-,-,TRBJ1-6,TGTGCCAGCAGTGAATCTTTGGATTCACCCCTCCACTTT,CASSESLDSPLHF
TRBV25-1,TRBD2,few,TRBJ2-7,TGTGCCAGCAGTCTGCGCGGGGGGTCCTACGAGCAGTACTTC,CASSLRGGSYEQYF
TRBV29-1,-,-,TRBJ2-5,TGCAGCGTGGGACACAAACAAGAGACCCAGTACTTC,CSVGHKQETQYF
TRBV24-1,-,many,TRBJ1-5,TGTGCCACCAGTGCAGGGGTGAATCAGCCCCAGCATTTT,CATSAGVNQPQHF
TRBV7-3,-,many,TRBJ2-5,TGTGCCAGCAGCTCTTCAGTGTCAAGCGGCGTGAGTCAAGAGACCCAGTACTTC,CASSSSVSSGVSQETQYF
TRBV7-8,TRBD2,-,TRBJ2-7,TGTGCCAGCAGCCATCCCACCGGGACTAGCGGGATATACGAGCAGTACTTC,CASSHPTGTSGIYEQYF
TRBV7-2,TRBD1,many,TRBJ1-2,TGTGCCAGCAGCCCCCAGGGGGCTGATGGCTACACCTTC,CASSPQGADGYTF
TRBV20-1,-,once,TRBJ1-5,TGCAGTGCTTTAGCGGGAGTGGGCGAGACCCAGCATTTT,CSALAGVGETQHF
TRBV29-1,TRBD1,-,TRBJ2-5,TGCAGCGTTGGTAGGGACAGGAGCTACCAGTACTTC,CSVGRDRSYQYF
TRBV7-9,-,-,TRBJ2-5,TGTGCCAGCAGCAAGACAGAGCAAGAGACCCAGTACTTC,CASSKTEQETQYF
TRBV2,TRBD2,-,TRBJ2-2,TGTGCCAGCAGTGAACTAGCGGGAGACACCGGGGAGCTGTTTTTT,CASSELAGDTGELFF
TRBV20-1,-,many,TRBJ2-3,TGCAGTGCTAGAGCCGACGGTCTGCCCACAGATACGCAGTATTTT,CSARADGLPTDTQYF
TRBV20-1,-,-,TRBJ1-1,TGCAGTGCTAGAGATCTCGCGGGGAGCACTGAAGCTTTCTTT,CSARDLAGSTEAFF
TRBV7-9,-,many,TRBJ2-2,TGTGCCAGCAGCTTAACGGGGGCTGGTCACGGGGAGCTGTTTTTT,CASSLTGAGHGELFF
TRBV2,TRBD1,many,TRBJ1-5,TGTGCCAGCAGTGGGACAGGGGGCGGTCAGCCCCAGCATTTT,CASSGTGGGQPQHF
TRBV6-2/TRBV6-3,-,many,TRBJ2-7,TGTGCCAGCAGTAAGGGCACCTACGAGCAGTACTTC,CASSKGTYEQYF
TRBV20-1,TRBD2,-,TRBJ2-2,TGCAGTGCTAGAGATCTCGCGGGAGAGCCAACCGGGGAGCTGTTTTTT,CSARDLAGEPTGELFF